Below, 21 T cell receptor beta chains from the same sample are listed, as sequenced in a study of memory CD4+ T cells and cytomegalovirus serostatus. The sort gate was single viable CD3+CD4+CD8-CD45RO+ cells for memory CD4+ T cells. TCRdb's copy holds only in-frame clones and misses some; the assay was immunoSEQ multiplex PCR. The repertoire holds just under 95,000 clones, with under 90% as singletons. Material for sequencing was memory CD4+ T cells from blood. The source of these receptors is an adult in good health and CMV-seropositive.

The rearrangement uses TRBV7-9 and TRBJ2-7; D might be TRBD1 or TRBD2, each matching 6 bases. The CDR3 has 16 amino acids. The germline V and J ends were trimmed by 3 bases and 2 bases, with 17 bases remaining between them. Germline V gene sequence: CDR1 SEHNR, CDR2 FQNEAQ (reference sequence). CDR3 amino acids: CASSFRRDNRPYEQYF. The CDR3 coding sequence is TGTGCCAGCAGCTTTCGGAGGGACAACCGACCCTACGAGCAGTACTTC.

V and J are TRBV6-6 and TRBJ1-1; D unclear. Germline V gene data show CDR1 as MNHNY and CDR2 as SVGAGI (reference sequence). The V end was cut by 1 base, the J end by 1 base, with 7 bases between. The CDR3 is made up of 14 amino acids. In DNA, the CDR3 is TGTGCCAGCAGTTACTACCCCGAGAACACTGAAGCTTTCTTT. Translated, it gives CASSYYPENTEAFF.

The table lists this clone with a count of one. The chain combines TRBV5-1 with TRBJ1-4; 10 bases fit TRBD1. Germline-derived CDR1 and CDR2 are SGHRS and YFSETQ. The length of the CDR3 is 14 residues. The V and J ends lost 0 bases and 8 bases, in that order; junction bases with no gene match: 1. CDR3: CASSLGQGAEKLFF. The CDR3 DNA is TGCGCCAGCAGCTTGGGACAGGGGGCGGAAAAACTGTTTTTT.

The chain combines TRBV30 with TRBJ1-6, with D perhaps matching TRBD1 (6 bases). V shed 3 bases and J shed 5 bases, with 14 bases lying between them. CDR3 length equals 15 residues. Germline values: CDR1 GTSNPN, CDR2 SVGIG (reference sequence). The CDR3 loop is CAWRVSDRDNSPLHF. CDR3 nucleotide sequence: TGTGCCTGGAGAGTGTCGGACAGAGATAATTCACCCCTCCACTTT.

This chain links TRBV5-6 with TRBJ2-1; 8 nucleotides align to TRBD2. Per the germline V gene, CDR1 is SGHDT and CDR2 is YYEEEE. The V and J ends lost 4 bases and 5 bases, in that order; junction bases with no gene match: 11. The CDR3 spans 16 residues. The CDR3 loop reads CASSIPAGLVNNEQFF. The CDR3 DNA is TGTGCCAGCAGCATCCCGGCGGGACTAGTTAACAATGAGCAGTTCTTC.

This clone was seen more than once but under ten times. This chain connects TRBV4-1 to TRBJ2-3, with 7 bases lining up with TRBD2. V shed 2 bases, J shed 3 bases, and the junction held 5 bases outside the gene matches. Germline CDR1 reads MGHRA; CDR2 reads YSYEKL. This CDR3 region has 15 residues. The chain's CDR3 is CASSQTAGGTDTQYF. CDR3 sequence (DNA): TGCGCCAGCAGCCAAACGGCCGGGGGGACAGATACGCAGTATTTT.

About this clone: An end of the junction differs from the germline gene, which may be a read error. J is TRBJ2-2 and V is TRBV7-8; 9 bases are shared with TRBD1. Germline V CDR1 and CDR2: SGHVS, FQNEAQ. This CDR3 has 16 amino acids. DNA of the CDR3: TGTGCCAGCAGCTTAACCCTGACAGGGGGGGCCGGGAAGCTGTTTTTT. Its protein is CASSLTLTGGAGKLFF. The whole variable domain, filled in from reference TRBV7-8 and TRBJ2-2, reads GAGVSQSPRYKVAKRGQDVALRCDPISGHVSLFWYQQALGQGPEFLTYFQNEAQLDKSGLPSDRFFAERPEGSVSTLKIQRTQQEDSAVYLCASSLTLTGGAGKLFFGEGSRLTVL.

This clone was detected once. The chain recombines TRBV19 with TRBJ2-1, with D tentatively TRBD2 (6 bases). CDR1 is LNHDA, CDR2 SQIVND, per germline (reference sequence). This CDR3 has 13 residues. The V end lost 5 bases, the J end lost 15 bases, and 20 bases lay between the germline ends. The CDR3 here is CASSSRTNSLRFF. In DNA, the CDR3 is TGTGCCAGTAGTTCCCGGACTAACTCTTTGAGGTTCTTC. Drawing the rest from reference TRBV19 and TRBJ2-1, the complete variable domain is DGGITQSPKYLFRKEGQNVTLSCEQNLNHDAMYWYRQDPGQGLRLIYYSQIVNDFQKGDIAEGYSVSREKKESFPLTVTSAQKNPTAFYLCASSSRTNSLRFFGPGTRLTVL.

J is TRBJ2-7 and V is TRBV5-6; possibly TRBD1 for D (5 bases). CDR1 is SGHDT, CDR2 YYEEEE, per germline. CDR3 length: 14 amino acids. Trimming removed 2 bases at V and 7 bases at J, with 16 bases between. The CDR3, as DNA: TGTGCCAGCAGCTTTCAGGGATCGATGAGGGAGCAGTACTTC. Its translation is CASSFQGSMREQYF.

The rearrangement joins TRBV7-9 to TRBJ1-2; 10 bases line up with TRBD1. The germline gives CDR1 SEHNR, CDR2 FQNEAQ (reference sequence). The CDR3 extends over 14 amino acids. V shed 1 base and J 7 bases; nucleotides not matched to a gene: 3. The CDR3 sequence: CASSLETGGLGYTF. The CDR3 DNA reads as TGTGCCAGCAGCTTAGAGACAGGGGGCCTTGGCTACACCTTC.

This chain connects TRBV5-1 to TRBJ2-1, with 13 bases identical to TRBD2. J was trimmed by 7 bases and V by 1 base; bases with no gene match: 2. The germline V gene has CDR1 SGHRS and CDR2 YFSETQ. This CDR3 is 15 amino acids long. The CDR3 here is CASSLILAGGNEQFF. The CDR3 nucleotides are TGCGCCAGCAGCTTGATACTAGCGGGAGGGAATGAGCAGTTCTTC. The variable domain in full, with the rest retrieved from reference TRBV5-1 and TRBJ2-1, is KAGVTQTPRYLIKTRGQQVTLSCSPISGHRSVSWYQQTPGQGLQFLFEYFSETQRNKGNFPGRFSGRQFSNSRSEMNVSTLELGDSALYLCASSLILAGGNEQFFGPGTRLTVL.

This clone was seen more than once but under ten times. The CDR3: CASSFLATANYGYTF. The CDR3 DNA sequence: TGTGCCAGCAGCTTTCTTGCGACGGCTAACTATGGCTACACCTTC. The chain uses TRBV11-2 and TRBJ1-2; D gene unclear. The CDR3 runs 15 residues. Germline loops: CDR1 SGHAT, CDR2 FQNNGV. The V end was cut by 3 bases, the J end by 0 bases, with 11 bases between.

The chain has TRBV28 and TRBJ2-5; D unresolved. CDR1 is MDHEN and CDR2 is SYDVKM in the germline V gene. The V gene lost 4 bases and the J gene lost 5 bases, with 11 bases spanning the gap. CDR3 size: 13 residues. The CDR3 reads CASSYPPSETQYF. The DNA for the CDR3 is TGTGCCAGCAGTTACCCCCCCTCTGAGACCCAGTACTTC.

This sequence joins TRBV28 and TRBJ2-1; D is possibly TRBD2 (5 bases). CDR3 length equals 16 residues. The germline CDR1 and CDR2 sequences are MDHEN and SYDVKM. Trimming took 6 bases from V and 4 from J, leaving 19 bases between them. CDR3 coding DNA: TGTGCCAGCAGCCCCCTACTGAGCGGCAAGTACAATGAGCAGTTCTTC. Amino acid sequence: CASSPLLSGKYNEQFF.

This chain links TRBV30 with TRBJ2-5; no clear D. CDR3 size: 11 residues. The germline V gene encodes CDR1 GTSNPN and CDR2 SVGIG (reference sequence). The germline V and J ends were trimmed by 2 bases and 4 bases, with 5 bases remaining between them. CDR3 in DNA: TGTGCCTGGAGTAGGGTAGAGACCCAGTACTTC. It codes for CAWSRVETQYF.

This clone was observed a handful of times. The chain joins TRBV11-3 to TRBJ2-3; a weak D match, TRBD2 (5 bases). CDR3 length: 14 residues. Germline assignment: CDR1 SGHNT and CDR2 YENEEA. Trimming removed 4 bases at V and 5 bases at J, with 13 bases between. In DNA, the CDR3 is TGTGCCAGCAGCTCGCAGACCGCGGGAGATACGCAGTATTTT. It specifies CASSSQTAGDTQYF. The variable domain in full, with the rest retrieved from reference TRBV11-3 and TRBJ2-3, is EAGVVQSPRYKIIEKKQPVAFWCNPISGHNTLYWYLQNLGQGPELLIRYENEEAVDDSQLPKDRFSAERLKGVDSTLKIQPAELGDSAVYLCASSSQTAGDTQYFGPGTRLTVL.

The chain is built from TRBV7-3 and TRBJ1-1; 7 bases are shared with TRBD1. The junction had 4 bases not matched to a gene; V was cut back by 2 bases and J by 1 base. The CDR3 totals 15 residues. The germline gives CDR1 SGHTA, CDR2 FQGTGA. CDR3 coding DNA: TGTGCCAGCAGCTTAGGACAGGTGCCGAACACTGAAGCTTTCTTT. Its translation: CASSLGQVPNTEAFF.

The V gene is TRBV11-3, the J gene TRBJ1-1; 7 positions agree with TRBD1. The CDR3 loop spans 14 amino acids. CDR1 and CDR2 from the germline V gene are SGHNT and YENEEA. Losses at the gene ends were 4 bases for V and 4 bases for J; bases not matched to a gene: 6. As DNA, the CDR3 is TGTGCCAGCAGCTCCGGACAGGAGGGCACTGAAGCTTTCTTT. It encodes CASSSGQEGTEAFF.

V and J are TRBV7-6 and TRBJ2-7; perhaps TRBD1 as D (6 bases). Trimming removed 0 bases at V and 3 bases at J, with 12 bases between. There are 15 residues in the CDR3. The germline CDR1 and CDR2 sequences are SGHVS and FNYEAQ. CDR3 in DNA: TGTGCCAGCAGCTTAGCGCCAAGGGGGATCTACGAGCAGTACTTC. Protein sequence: CASSLAPRGIYEQYF.

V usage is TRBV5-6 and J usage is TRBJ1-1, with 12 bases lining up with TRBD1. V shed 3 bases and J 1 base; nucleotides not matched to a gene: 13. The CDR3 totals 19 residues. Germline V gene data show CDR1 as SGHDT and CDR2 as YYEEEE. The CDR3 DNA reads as TGTGCCAGCAGCTCCTTTACCCTCCGGGACAGGGGGCGGAACACTGAAGCTTTCTTT. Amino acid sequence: CASSSFTLRDRGRNTEAFF.

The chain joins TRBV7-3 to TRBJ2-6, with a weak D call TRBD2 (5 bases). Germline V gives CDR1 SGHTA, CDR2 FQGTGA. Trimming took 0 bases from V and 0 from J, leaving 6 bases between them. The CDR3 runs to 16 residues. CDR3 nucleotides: TGTGCCAGCAGCTTAACGAGGGACTCTGGGGCCAACGTCCTGACTTTC. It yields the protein CASSLTRDSGANVLTF.